Shown below are 23 T cell receptor beta chains from a single sample sequenced in a study of T cells in localized non-small cell lung cancer. This table comes from immunoSEQ multiplex PCR, and its TCRdb copy is limited to in-frame clones, with some not included. There are under 11,000 clones in the sample; 29% occur only once, and about 5.1% lies in the top ten. Sequencing used lung tumor tissue, obtained before any cancer treatment. The receptors were sampled from a man aged 40 to 70 with stage I lung adenocarcinoma.

In this sample, this clone turned up once. The chain employs TRBV5-1 and TRBJ1-1; D possibly corresponds to TRBD1 (5 bases). The ends were cut back, 0 bases at V and 4 bases at J, with 10 bases in the middle. Germline values: CDR1 SGHRS, CDR2 YFSETQ. The CDR3 extends over 14 amino acids. The CDR3 DNA follows: TGCGCCAGCAGCTTGGGGGCAGGGACCACTGAAGCTTTCTTT. Translation gives CASSLGAGTTEAFF. The full variable domain, its missing parts supplied by reference TRBV5-1 and TRBJ1-1, is KAGVTQTPRYLIKTRGQQVTLSCSPISGHRSVSWYQQTPGQGLQFLFEYFSETQRNKGNFPGRFSGRQFSNSRSEMNVSTLELGDSALYLCASSLGAGTTEAFFGQGTRLTVV.

V is TRBV12-5 and J is TRBJ1-1; possibly TRBD1 for D (5 bases). The length of the CDR3 is 12 residues. Looked up from germline, CDR1 is LGHNT and CDR2 is FRNRAP. The CDR3 here is CATSTGGPEAFF. The DNA for the CDR3 is TGTGCCACCTCAACAGGAGGTCCTGAAGCTTTCTTT.

J is TRBJ1-4 and V is TRBV11-3; TRBD1 might be the D (5 bases). Trimming took off 1 base at V and 8 bases at J, with 17 bases between the two ends. This CDR3 has 16 amino acids. Per germline, CDR1 SGHNT and CDR2 YENEEA. CDR3 in amino acids: CASSLVRGQGFEKLFF. The CDR3 DNA sequence: TGTGCCAGCAGCTTAGTCAGAGGGCAGGGATTCGAAAAACTGTTTTTT.

This clone came up a few times. The V call is TRBV30, the J call TRBJ1-1, with D perhaps TRBD1 (5 bases). The CDR3 has 14 amino acids. In germline, CDR1 is GTSNPN, CDR2 SVGIG (reference sequence). V shed 6 bases and J shed 6 bases, with 20 bases lying between them. The CDR3 bases are TGTGCCTGCTTGCCGGGGGGTGCGGGATCTGAAGCTTTCTTT. Protein sequence: CACLPGGAGSEAFF.

This clone came up a few times. This chain links TRBV6-8 with TRBJ1-4, with D unresolved. The germline gives CDR1 MNHGY, CDR2 SAAAGT. The CDR3 is made up of 13 amino acids. The V and J ends lost 5 bases and 5 bases respectively, with 9 bases between them. The CDR3 DNA follows: TGTGCCAGCAGTCTGTATGGGAATGAAAAACTGTTTTTT. It translates to CASSLYGNEKLFF.

The chain couples TRBV4-1 to TRBJ2-3; D unclear. The CDR3 totals 13 residues. Germline CDR1 MGHRA, CDR2 YSYEKL. The V gene lost 0 bases and the J gene lost 6 bases, with 7 bases spanning the gap. CDR3 residues: CASSQDTVDTQYF. The CDR3 DNA is TGCGCCAGCAGCCAAGATACGGTGGATACGCAGTATTTT.

The CDR3 is CASSLSDLESQYF. The CDR3 nucleotides are TGTGCCAGCAGCCTGTCGGACCTAGAATCGCAGTACTTC. This chain joins TRBV7-4 and TRBJ2-7; unclear D gene. Germline CDR1 is SGHVT and CDR2 is SQSDAQ. Trimming removed 5 bases from V and 9 bases from J, with 17 bases in between. The CDR3 consists of 13 residues.

The chain uses TRBV10-2 and TRBJ2-7; D is unclear. The V end lost 2 bases, the J end lost 4 bases, and 18 bases lay between the germline ends. Per germline, CDR1 WSHSY and CDR2 SAAADI. The CDR3 has 16 residues. The CDR3 coding sequence is TGCGCCAGCAGTGAGCCCATCGGCAGCCTATTTTACGAGCAGTACTTC. It translates to CASSEPIGSLFYEQYF.

This rearrangement joins TRBV5-1 to TRBJ2-2; no reliable D call. CDR3 size: 15 residues. Trimming shortened V by 0 bases and J by 2 bases, and 8 bases separated the two germline ends. Germline V gives CDR1 SGHRS, CDR2 YFSETQ. CDR3 coding DNA: TGCGCCAGCAGCTTGGATAGGGCTAACACCGGGGAGCTGTTTTTT. As protein: CASSLDRANTGELFF.

This clone has ten or more counts. The chain links TRBV7-1 to TRBJ1-5; D remains unclear. TRBV7-1 is known as an ORF, though its function is uncertain. The V and J ends lost 4 bases and 6 bases respectively, with 10 bases between them. The CDR3 sequence is 13 residues long. The CDR3 is CASSLGMVQPQHF. The CDR3 DNA reads TGTGCCAGCAGCTTAGGGATGGTTCAGCCCCAGCATTTT.

The chain recombines TRBV5-1 with TRBJ2-2, with D perhaps TRBD2 (7 bases). V gave up 0 bases and J gave up 3 bases, with 12 bases separating them. Germline values: CDR1 SGHRS, CDR2 YFSETQ. The CDR3 spans 16 residues. CDR3 DNA sequence: TGCGCCAGCAGCTTGGTTCGGGGGGCCGACACCGGGGAGCTGTTTTTT. Protein product: CASSLVRGADTGELFF.

This clone came up a few times. The V call is TRBV19, the J call TRBJ2-3; TRBD2 agrees at 7 bases. Germline loops: CDR1 LNHDA, CDR2 SQIVND (reference sequence). This CDR3 contains 15 residues. The ends lost 3 bases at V and 3 bases at J; junction bases unmatched: 6. CDR3 loop: CASSMAGRETDTQYF. The CDR3 coding sequence is TGTGCCAGTAGTATGGCGGGGAGGGAGACAGATACGCAGTATTTT.

This clone was observed a handful of times. The V and J genes are TRBV11-3 and TRBJ2-1, with D possibly being TRBD1 (5 bases). Germline CDR1 reads SGHNT; CDR2 reads YENEEA. The V end lost 5 bases, the J end lost 6 bases, and 14 bases lay between the germline ends. This CDR3 is built from 14 residues. CDR3 sequence reads: CASSLAARGNEQFF. The CDR3 bases are TGTGCCAGCAGCCTTGCTGCAAGGGGCAATGAGCAGTTCTTC.

This clone is labeled medium-sized. The rearrangement uses TRBV11-3 and TRBJ2-1; TRBD1 matches at 8 bases. Germline lookup yields CDR1 SGHNT and CDR2 YENEEA. Trimming cost V 5 bases and J 6 bases; bases outside gene matches: 12. There are 16 residues in the CDR3. The CDR3 DNA is TGTGCCAGCAGCCAACGGACAGGGAGTTTGGTCAATGAGCAGTTCTTC. This translates into CASSQRTGSLVNEQFF. The full variable domain, its missing parts supplied by reference TRBV11-3 and TRBJ2-1, is EAGVVQSPRYKIIEKKQPVAFWCNPISGHNTLYWYLQNLGQGPELLIRYENEEAVDDSQLPKDRFSAERLKGVDSTLKIQPAELGDSAVYLCASSQRTGSLVNEQFFGPGTRLTVL.

The rearrangement uses TRBV5-1 and TRBJ2-2; 8 bases line up with TRBD1. Germline CDR1 SGHRS, CDR2 YFSETQ. V lost 0 bases, J lost 3 bases, and 4 bases stayed unmatched. The CDR3 sequence is 16 residues long. The CDR3 here is CASSLATGGYTGELFF. For the CDR3, the DNA is TGCGCCAGCAGCTTGGCCACAGGGGGGTACACCGGGGAGCTGTTTTTT.

The chain couples TRBV6-8 to TRBJ1-2; perhaps TRBD1 as D (5 bases). This CDR3 contains 12 residues. V lost 8 bases and J 4 bases, leaving 11 bases between the germline ends. Germline V lookup: CDR1 MNHGY, CDR2 SAAAGT. The CDR3 coding sequence is TGTGCCAGCCAAACAGGCGTCTATGGCTACACCTTC. Its translation: CASQTGVYGYTF.

Many counts were recorded for this clone. The chain uses TRBV6-1 and TRBJ1-2, with unresolved D. The CDR3 is 16 residues long. The germline V and J ends were trimmed by 0 bases and 4 bases, with 15 bases remaining between them. Germline CDR1 is MNHNS and CDR2 is SASEGT. Here the CDR3 DNA reads TGTGCCAGCAGTGAAGCTACCGGGAGACCAGGCTATGGCTACACCTTC. This translates into CASSEATGRPGYGYTF.

This clone was found a few times. The chain combines TRBV6-8 with TRBJ1-1; D possibly corresponds to TRBD1 (6 bases). This CDR3 has 13 amino acids. Trimming removed 5 bases from V and 4 bases from J, with 11 bases in between. Germline V gene sequence: CDR1 MNHGY, CDR2 SAAAGT. CDR3 nucleotides: TGTGCCAGCAGTCGGAAGGGGGGCACTGAAGCTTTCTTT. Amino acids: CASSRKGGTEAFF.

Written as DNA, the CDR3 is TGTGCCTGGACTAGCGGGGGGTTTACGCAGTATTTT. Translating gives CAWTSGGFTQYF. J is TRBJ2-3 and V is TRBV30; 11 positions agree with TRBD2. This CDR3 has 12 amino acids. Germline CDR1 reads GTSNPN; CDR2 reads SVGIG (reference sequence). Trimming removed 4 bases from V and 8 bases from J; junction bases left unmatched: 2. The complete variable domain, with remaining parts taken from reference TRBV30 and TRBJ2-3, reads SQTIHQWPATLVQPVGSPLSLECTVEGTSNPNLYWYRQAAGRGLQLLFYSVGIGQISSEVPQNLSASRPQDRQFILSSKKLLLSDSGFYLCAWTSGGFTQYFGPGTRLTVL.

There are many counts of this clone. This sequence joins TRBV11-3 and TRBJ2-5; perhaps TRBD1 as D (5 bases). V lost 1 base and J 3 bases, leaving 9 bases between the germline ends. CDR1 SGHNT and CDR2 YENEEA come from the germline V gene. The CDR3 sequence is 14 residues long. As DNA, the CDR3 is TGTGCCAGCAGCTTAGGGGCAGGGAAAGAGACCCAGTACTTC. Translating it yields CASSLGAGKETQYF.

There are many counts of this clone. The J gene is TRBJ2-1, the V gene TRBV11-3, with no clear D. Trimming stripped 3 bases from V and 5 bases from J, with 17 bases between. The germline V gene encodes CDR1 SGHNT and CDR2 YENEEA. This CDR3 comprises 16 residues. The CDR3 reads CASSLWVGFGNNEQFF. In nucleotides, the CDR3 is TGTGCCAGCAGCTTGTGGGTAGGTTTTGGGAACAATGAGCAGTTCTTC.

This chain uses TRBV25-1 with TRBJ1-1; the D is unclear. Germline CDR1 reads MGHDK; CDR2 reads SYGVNS. This CDR3 contains 12 residues. Trimming removed 6 bases at V and 2 bases at J, with 7 bases between. The CDR3 loop is CASRLSNTEAFF. DNA of the CDR3: TGTGCCAGCAGGCTAAGCAACACTGAAGCTTTCTTT. Complete variable domain (other parts from reference TRBV25-1 and TRBJ1-1): EADIYQTPRYLVIGTGKKITLECSQTMGHDKMYWYQQDPGMELHLIHYSYGVNSTEKGDLSSESTVSRIRTEHFPLTLESARPSHTSQYLCASRLSNTEAFFGQGTRLTVV.

In its sample, this clone was seen a few times. This chain joins TRBV9 and TRBJ2-1; 7 bases fit TRBD1. CDR1 and CDR2 from the germline V gene are SGDLS and YYNGEE. The CDR3 is made up of 14 amino acids. The V gene end was trimmed by 4 bases and the J gene end by 7 bases; junction bases not matched to a gene: 8. The chain's CDR3 is CASSPETGWNEQFF. The CDR3 DNA follows: TGTGCCAGCAGCCCAGAGACAGGGTGGAATGAGCAGTTCTTC.